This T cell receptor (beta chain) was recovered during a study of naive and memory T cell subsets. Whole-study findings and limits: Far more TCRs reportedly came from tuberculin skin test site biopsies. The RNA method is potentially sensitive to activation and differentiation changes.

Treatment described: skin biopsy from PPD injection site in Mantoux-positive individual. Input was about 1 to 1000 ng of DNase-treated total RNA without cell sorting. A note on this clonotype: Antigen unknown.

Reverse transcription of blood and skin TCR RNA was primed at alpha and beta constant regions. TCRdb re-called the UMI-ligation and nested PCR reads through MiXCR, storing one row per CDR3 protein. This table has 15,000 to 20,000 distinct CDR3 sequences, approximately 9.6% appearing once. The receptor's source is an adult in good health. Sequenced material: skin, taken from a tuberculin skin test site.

The CDR3 loop reads CASSQSVCGTQYF. Here the CDR3 DNA reads TGTGCCAGCAGCCAATCAGTCTGTGGGACCCAGTACTTC. J is TRBJ2-5 and V is TRBV3-1; no firm D call. The CDR3 runs 13 residues. Between the trimmed V and J ends, which lost 2 bases and 7 bases, there was a span of 11 bases. Looked up from germline, CDR1 is LGHDT and CDR2 is YNNKEL (reference sequence).